The rows below give T cell receptor beta chains drawn from one sample of a study of blood T cell repertoires in COVID-19. The table came from immunoSEQ multiplex PCR; TCRdb's copy has only in-frame clones and leaves some out. The data contain about 59,000 clones, over 75% of them seen just once; the ten biggest clones take up approximately 5.1%. Sequencing used peripheral blood. The origin of the receptors is a man aged 80 or over in a cohort sampled during active COVID-19. CDR3s include the opening cysteine and the closing phenylalanine or tryptophan. Fields, in order: J gene, clone size, V gene, D gene, CDR3 DNA, CDR3 protein. The D gene is left open where the match is weak. Clone size appears in some rows only: once, few, many, or a class for an expanded clone.

TRBJ2-7	NA	TRBV7-9	TRBD1	TGTGCCAGCAGCCCCCCCAGACAGGGGGCTCGGGAGCAGTACTTC	CASSPPRQGAREQYF
TRBJ2-5	NA	TRBV4-3	NA	TGCGCCAGCAGCCAAGACTTCCGGGTTGGGGAGACCCAGTACTTC	CASSQDFRVGETQYF
TRBJ2-3	NA	TRBV7-3	TRBD2	TGTGCCAGCAGCGCTAGCGGGGGGATTTCAACGCAGTATTTT	CASSASGGISTQYF
TRBJ2-5	NA	TRBV3-1/TRBV3-2	TRBD2	TGTGCCAGCAGCTCCAAAGCGGGAGGAGAGACCCAGTACTTC	CASSSKAGGETQYF
TRBJ1-1	NA	TRBV7-9	NA	TGTGCCAGCAGCTTAGGGGAGAGCGACACTGAAGCTTTCTTT	CASSLGESDTEAFF
TRBJ2-6	NA	TRBV5-1	NA	TGCGCCAGCAGCTTGTTTTCAGGGGCGAAGTCTGGGGCCAACGTCCTGACTTTC	CASSLFSGAKSGANVLTF
TRBJ2-7	NA	TRBV10-1	TRBD1	TGCGCCAGCAGTGAGTCTATGGGACAGGGGTACGAGCAGTACTTC	CASSESMGQGYEQYF
TRBJ1-3	few	TRBV9	NA	TGTGCCAGCAGCGCGCATTTGTTGACAACTGGAAACACCATATATTTT	CASSAHLLTTGNTIYF
TRBJ2-7	NA	TRBV30	NA	TGTGCCTGGGGGGACTGGTCAGCCGCCTACGAGCAGTACTTC	CAWGDWSAAYEQYF
TRBJ2-3	NA	TRBV10-1	TRBD1	TGCGCCAGCAGTCAGGGGGAAAGCACAGATACGCAGTATTTT	CASSQGESTDTQYF
TRBJ2-7	NA	TRBV7-8	NA	TGTGCCAGCAGCACCATCGCCAGCGGAGAGCAGTACTTC	CASSTIASGEQYF
TRBJ2-5	NA	TRBV9	TRBD1	TGTGCCAGCAGCCCATGGGACAGCAACCCACAAGAGACCCAGTACTTC	CASSPWDSNPQETQYF
TRBJ2-7	NA	TRBV29-1	NA	TGCAGCGTTGACGCGGGGGCAGGATACGAGCAGTACTTC	CSVDAGAGYEQYF
TRBJ1-1	NA	TRBV18	NA	TGTGCCAGCTCACTATACCGGGATACTGAAGCTTTCTTT	CASSLYRDTEAFF
TRBJ2-7	NA	TRBV27	NA	TGTGCCAGCAGTTCCAGGGCGTCCTACGAGCAGTACTTC	CASSSRASYEQYF
TRBJ2-1	NA	TRBV5-1	TRBD2	TGCGCCAGCAGCCAAAACTCCGCTAGCGGCGCGAGCTCCTACAATGAGCAGTTCTTC	CASSQNSASGASSYNEQFF
TRBJ2-3	once	TRBV4-1	NA	TGCGCCAGCAGTCCAGGGGGCACAGATACGCAGTATTTT	CASSPGGTDTQYF
TRBJ1-2	NA	TRBV28	NA	TGTGCCAGCTACGACAGATATGGCTACACCTTC	CASYDRYGYTF
TRBJ1-5	NA	TRBV30	NA	TGTGCCTGGAGGGCATTAGGGGCCAATCAGCCCCAGCATTTT	CAWRALGANQPQHF
TRBJ2-5	NA	TRBV2	TRBD2	TGTGCCAGCAGAATAGAAGGTAGCGGGGCCCTATCACAAGAGACCCAGTACTTC	CASRIEGSGALSQETQYF
TRBJ1-4	NA	TRBV5-6	NA	TGTGCCAGCAATCAAGGGAGAGGAGGGGAAAAACTGTTTTTT	CASNQGRGGEKLFF
TRBJ2-3	NA	TRBV15	NA	TGTGCCACCAGCAGAGGACTAGTTATTGATACGCAGTATTTT	CATSRGLVIDTQYF
TRBJ1-4	NA	TRBV3-1/TRBV3-2	NA	TGTGCCAGCAGCCAAGAGGGCCTTAATGAAAAACTGTTTTTT	CASSQEGLNEKLFF
TRBJ2-2	NA	TRBV5-4	NA	TGTGCCAGCAGCTTGACACAGATTTCCGGGGAGCTGTTTTTT	CASSLTQISGELFF
TRBJ1-4	NA	TRBV5-1	TRBD1	TGCGCCAGCAGCTCTACAGGGGGTGAAAAACTGTTTTTT	CASSSTGGEKLFF
TRBJ2-7	NA	TRBV20-1	NA	TGCAGTGCTAGTGCAGGGCGTCTCACCGAGCAGTACTTC	CSASAGRLTEQYF
TRBJ1-2	once	TRBV4-2	TRBD1	TGTGCCAGCAGCCAACCTACAGGGACAGTCGGCTACACCTTC	CASSQPTGTVGYTF
TRBJ1-4	NA	TRBV2	TRBD1	TGTGCCAGCTCTGGACAGGGGCAGACTAATGAAAAACTGTTTTTT	CASSGQGQTNEKLFF
TRBJ1-4	NA	TRBV19	TRBD1	TGTGCCAGTAGTATAGCAGGGACAGGGGTGGAAAAACTGTTTTTT	CASSIAGTGVEKLFF
TRBJ1-1	NA	TRBV4-2	NA	TGTGCCAGCAGCCAAGAATCCAGGGCGAACACTGAAGCTTTCTTT	CASSQESRANTEAFF
TRBJ2-2	NA	TRBV12-3/TRBV12-4	NA	TGTGCCAGCAGTCAACTTAGGGAGCTGTTTTTT	CASSQLRELFF
TRBJ2-6	NA	TRBV21-1	NA	TGTGCCAGCAGCAAAGAAGGGGGCTCTGGGGCCAACGTCCTGACTTTC	CASSKEGGSGANVLTF
TRBJ2-7	NA	TRBV29-1	TRBD1	TGCAGCGTTGATACAGGGGGAACCTACGAGCAGTACTTC	CSVDTGGTYEQYF
TRBJ2-1	NA	TRBV7-8	NA	TGTGCCAGCAGCTCAGGGCTTCTACCAAATGAGCAGTTCTTC	CASSSGLLPNEQFF
TRBJ2-7	few	TRBV30	TRBD1	TGTGCCTGGAGTACCGGGACAGGGTCCTACGAGCAGTACTTC	CAWSTGTGSYEQYF
TRBJ1-2	few	TRBV2	NA	TGTGCCAGCAGTGGACAGGTGGGAAACTATGGCTACACCTTC	CASSGQVGNYGYTF
TRBJ1-2	NA	TRBV19	TRBD1	TGTGCCAGTAGTGCCCGAGGAGGGGGCGGGAACTATGGCTACACCTTC	CASSARGGGGNYGYTF
TRBJ2-7	once	TRBV7-8	TRBD1	TGTGCCAGCAGCTGGGACAGGGCTTATGAGCAGTACTTC	CASSWDRAYEQYF
TRBJ2-1	NA	TRBV19	TRBD2	TGTGCCAGTCGCGCTAGCGGGGTGAATGAGCAGTTCTTC	CASRASGVNEQFF
TRBJ1-1	NA	TRBV5-5	NA	TGTGCCAGCAGCTTGGTTGGACAGACGAACACTGAAGCTTTCTTT	CASSLVGQTNTEAFF
TRBJ2-2	NA	TRBV5-1	NA	TGCGCCTCTTTGGGGGGTCACGGGGAGCTGTTTTTT	CASLGGHGELFF
TRBJ1-2	NA	TRBV27	TRBD1	TGTGCCAGCAGTTCCGTGACAGGGGGCATTACTGGCTATGGCTACACCTTC	CASSSVTGGITGYGYTF
TRBJ2-6	NA	TRBV19	NA	TGTGCCAGTAGTCCAGGGTTCTCTGGGGCCAACGTCCTGACTTTC	CASSPGFSGANVLTF
TRBJ2-2	NA	TRBV24-1	TRBD2	TGTGCCACCGGGACTAGCGGAAACACCGGGGAGCTGTTTTTT	CATGTSGNTGELFF
TRBJ2-7	NA	TRBV18	NA	TGTGCCAGCTCGGGGGGAGTACCCTCCTACGAGCAGTACTTC	CASSGGVPSYEQYF
TRBJ2-7	NA	TRBV10-3	TRBD1	TGTGCCATCAGTGAGTCGGGGCACAGGGGCTCCTACGAGCAGTACTTC	CAISESGHRGSYEQYF
TRBJ1-1	NA	TRBV1	NA	TGCACCAGCAGACGGGACGGGAGCGGGAAGACTGAAGCTTTCTTT	CTSRRDGSGKTEAFF
TRBJ2-1	once	TRBV2	TRBD1	TGTGCCAGCAGTGAGAGGGGATTCGGACAGGGGGCGGTCAATGAGCAGTTCTTC	CASSERGFGQGAVNEQFF
TRBJ2-3	NA	TRBV6-5	TRBD1	TGTGCCAGCAGTTACTTGCGACAGGGGTGGGCAGATACGCAGTATTTT	CASSYLRQGWADTQYF
TRBJ1-1	NA	TRBV19	TRBD1	TGTGCCAGTAGTATTCCAGGGGGATTTGAAGCTTTCTTT	CASSIPGGFEAFF
TRBJ2-5	NA	TRBV6-2/TRBV6-3	NA	TGTGCCAGCAGTTACTCTTTCGGGAGTGGGCAAGAGACCCAGTACTTC	CASSYSFGSGQETQYF
TRBJ2-2	NA	TRBV10-3	NA	TGTGCCATCAGTGTTGCCAGGGCGGACGGGGAGCTGTTTTTT	CAISVARADGELFF
TRBJ2-3	NA	TRBV24-1	NA	TGTGCCACCACCCCGCCGGGCACAGATACGCAGTATTTT	CATTPPGTDTQYF
TRBJ2-5	NA	TRBV5-5	NA	TGTGCCAGCAGCTTGATTGGCGGGACGAGGCAAGAGACCCAGTACTTC	CASSLIGGTRQETQYF
TRBJ2-3	NA	TRBV2	TRBD1	TGTGCCAGCAGTGTCCGGGACAGGGGCACAGATACGCAGTATTTT	CASSVRDRGTDTQYF